The sequence of this TCR beta chain was determined in a study of Tregs in tolerant kidney transplant recipients. Study background: Recipients received nonmyeloablative bone marrow transplants from related graft donors, with transient mixed chimerism.

Sequenced by immunoSEQ multiplex PCR; TCRdb stores in-frame clones only, minus some. The top ten hold nearly 0.35% of the sample, which has 50,000 to 75,000 clones, 95% to 98% seen once. The sequences come from Tregs from blood, collected before the transplant. The TCR sequence derives from a human donor who received a combined kidney and bone marrow transplant.

CDR3: CASSLGGGATGELFF. The CDR3 DNA is TGTGCCAGCAGCCTTGGCGGGGGGGCCACCGGGGAGCTGTTTTTT. The chain is built from TRBV4-2 and TRBJ2-2, with 9 bases fitting TRBD2. Germline V gives CDR1 LGHNA, CDR2 YNFKEQ. This CDR3 is 15 amino acids long. The J segment lost 4 bases and the V segment lost 4 bases, leaving 4 bases of the junction unmatched.